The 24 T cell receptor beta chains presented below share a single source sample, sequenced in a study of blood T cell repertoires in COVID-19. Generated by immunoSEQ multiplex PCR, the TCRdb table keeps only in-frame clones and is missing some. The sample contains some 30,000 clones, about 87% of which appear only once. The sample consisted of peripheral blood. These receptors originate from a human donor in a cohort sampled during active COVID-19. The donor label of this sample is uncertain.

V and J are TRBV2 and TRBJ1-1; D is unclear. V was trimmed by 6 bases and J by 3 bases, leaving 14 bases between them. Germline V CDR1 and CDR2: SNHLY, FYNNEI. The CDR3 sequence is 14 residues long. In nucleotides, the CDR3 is TGTGCCAGCAGCCTAGATCTAGCTTACACTGAAGCTTTCTTT. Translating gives CASSLDLAYTEAFF.

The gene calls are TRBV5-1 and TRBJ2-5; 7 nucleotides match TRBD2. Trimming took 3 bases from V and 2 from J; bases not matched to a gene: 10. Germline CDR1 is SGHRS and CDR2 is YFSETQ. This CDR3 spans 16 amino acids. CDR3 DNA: TGCGCCAGCAGCTGGGCGGGGACTACCCGACAAGAGACCCAGTACTTC. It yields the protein CASSWAGTTRQETQYF.

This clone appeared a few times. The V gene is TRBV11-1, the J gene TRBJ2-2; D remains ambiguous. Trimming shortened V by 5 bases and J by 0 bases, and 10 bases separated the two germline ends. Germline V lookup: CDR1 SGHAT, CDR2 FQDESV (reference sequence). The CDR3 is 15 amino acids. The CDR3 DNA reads TGTGCCAGCAGCCGCCTGGCGGCGAACACCGGGGAGCTGTTTTTT. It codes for CASSRLAANTGELFF.

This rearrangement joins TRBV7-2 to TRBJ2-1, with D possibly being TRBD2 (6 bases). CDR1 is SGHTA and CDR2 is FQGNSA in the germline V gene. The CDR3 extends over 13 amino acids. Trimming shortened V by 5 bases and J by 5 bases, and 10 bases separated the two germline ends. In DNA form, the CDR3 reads TGTGCCAGCAGCGAGGGACTTAACAATGAGCAGTTCTTC. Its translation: CASSEGLNNEQFF. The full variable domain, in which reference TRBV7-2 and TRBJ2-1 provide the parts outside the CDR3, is GAGVSQSPSNKVTEKGKDVELRCDPISGHTALYWYRQSLGQGLEFLIYFQGNSAPDKSGLPSDRFSAERTGGSVSTLTIQRTQQEDSAVYLCASSEGLNNEQFFGPGTRLTVL.

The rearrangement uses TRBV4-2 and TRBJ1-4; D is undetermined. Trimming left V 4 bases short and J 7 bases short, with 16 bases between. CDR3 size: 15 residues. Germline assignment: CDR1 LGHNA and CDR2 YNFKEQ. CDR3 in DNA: TGTGCCAGCAGCCCGATCTCCAGCGAGGGTGAAAAACTGTTTTTT. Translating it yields CASSPISSEGEKLFF.

The CDR3 region has the DNA TGCGCCAGCAGCTTGGGCAGGGGGTCCACAGATACGCAGTATTTT. Amino acids: CASSLGRGSTDTQYF. The genes are TRBV5-1 and TRBJ2-3, with 7 bases lining up with TRBD1. J was trimmed by 2 bases and V by 0 bases; bases with no gene match: 3. Per germline, CDR1 SGHRS and CDR2 YFSETQ. The CDR3 length is 15 residues.

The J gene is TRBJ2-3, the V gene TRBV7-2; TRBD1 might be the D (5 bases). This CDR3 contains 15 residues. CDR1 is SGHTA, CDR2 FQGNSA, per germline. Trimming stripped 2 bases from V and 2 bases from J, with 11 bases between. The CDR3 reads CASSLMGRLTDTQYF. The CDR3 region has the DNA TGTGCCAGCAGCTTAATGGGGCGGCTCACAGATACGCAGTATTTT. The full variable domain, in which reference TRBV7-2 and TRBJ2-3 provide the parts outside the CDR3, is GAGVSQSPSNKVTEKGKDVELRCDPISGHTALYWYRQSLGQGLEFLIYFQGNSAPDKSGLPSDRFSAERTGGSVSTLTIQRTQQEDSAVYLCASSLMGRLTDTQYFGPGTRLTVL.

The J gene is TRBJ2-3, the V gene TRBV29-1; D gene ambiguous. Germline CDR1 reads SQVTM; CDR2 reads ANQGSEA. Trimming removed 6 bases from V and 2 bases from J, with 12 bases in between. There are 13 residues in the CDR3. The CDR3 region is CSVRLEPTDTQYF. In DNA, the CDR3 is TGCAGCGTGAGGCTTGAGCCCACAGATACGCAGTATTTT.

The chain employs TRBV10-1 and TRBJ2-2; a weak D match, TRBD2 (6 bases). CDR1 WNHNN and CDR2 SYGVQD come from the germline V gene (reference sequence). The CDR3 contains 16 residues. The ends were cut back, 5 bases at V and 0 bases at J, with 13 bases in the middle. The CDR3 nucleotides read TGCGCCAGCAGTTTTGGGGGGACGGCGAACACCGGGGAGCTGTTTTTT. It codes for CASSFGGTANTGELFF.

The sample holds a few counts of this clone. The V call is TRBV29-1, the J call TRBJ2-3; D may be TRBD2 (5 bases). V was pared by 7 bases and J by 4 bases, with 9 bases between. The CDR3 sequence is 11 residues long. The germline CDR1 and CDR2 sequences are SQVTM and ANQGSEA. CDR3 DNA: TGCAGCGCCGAGGGTCCAGATACGCAGTATTTT. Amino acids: CSAEGPDTQYF.

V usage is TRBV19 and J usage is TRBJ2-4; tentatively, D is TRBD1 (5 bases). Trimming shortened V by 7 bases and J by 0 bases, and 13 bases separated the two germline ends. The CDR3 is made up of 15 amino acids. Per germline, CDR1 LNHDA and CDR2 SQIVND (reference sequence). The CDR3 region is CASKNSGLAKNIQYF. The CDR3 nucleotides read TGTGCCAGTAAGAATTCAGGGCTAGCCAAAAACATTCAGTACTTC.

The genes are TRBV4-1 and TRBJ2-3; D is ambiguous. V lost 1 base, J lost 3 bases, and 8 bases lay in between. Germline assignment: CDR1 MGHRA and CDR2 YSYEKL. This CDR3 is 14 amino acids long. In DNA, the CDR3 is TGCGCCAGCAGCCAAGTTCCGGGTACAGATACGCAGTATTTT. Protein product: CASSQVPGTDTQYF.

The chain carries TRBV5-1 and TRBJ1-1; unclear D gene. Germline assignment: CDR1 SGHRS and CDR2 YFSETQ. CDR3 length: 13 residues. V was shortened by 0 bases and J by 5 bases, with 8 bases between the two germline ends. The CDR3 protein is CASSLGLETEAFF. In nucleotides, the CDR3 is TGCGCCAGCAGCTTGGGTCTGGAGACTGAAGCTTTCTTT.

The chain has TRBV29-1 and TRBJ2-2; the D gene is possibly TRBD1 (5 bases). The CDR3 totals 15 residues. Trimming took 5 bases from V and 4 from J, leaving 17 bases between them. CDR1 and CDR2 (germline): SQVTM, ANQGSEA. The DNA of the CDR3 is TGCAGCGTTAAACGTCCAGGGCAGGGCACCGGGGAGCTGTTTTTT. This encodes CSVKRPGQGTGELFF.

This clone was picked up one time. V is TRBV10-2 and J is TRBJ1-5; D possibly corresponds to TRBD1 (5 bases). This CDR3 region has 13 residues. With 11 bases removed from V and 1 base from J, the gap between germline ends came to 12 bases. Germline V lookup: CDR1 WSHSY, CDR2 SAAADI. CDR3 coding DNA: TGCGCCTCCTCCGGGGGAAGCAATCAGCCCCAGCATTTT. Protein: CASSGGSNQPQHF.

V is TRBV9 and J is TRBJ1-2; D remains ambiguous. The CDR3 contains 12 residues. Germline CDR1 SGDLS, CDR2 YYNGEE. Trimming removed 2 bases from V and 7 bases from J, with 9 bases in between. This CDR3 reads CASSVIRGGYTF. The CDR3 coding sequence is TGTGCCAGCAGCGTGATCCGGGGTGGCTACACCTTC.

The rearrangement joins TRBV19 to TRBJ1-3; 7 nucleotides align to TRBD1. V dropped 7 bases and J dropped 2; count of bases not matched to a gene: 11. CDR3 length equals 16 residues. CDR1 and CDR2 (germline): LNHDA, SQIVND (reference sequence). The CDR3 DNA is TGTGCCAGTACCCCCCAGGGGGTTCTGACTGGAAACACCATATATTTT. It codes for CASTPQGVLTGNTIYF. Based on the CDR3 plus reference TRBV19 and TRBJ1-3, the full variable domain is DGGITQSPKYLFRKEGQNVTLSCEQNLNHDAMYWYRQDPGQGLRLIYYSQIVNDFQKGDIAEGYSVSREKKESFPLTVTSAQKNPTAFYLCASTPQGVLTGNTIYFGEGSWLTVV.

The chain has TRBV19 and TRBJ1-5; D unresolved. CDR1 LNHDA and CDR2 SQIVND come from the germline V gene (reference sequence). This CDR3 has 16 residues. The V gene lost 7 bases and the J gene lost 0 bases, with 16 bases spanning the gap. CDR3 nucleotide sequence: TGTGCCAGTAAAAGCGCGACGGATTATAGCAATCAGCCCCAGCATTTT. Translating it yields CASKSATDYSNQPQHF.

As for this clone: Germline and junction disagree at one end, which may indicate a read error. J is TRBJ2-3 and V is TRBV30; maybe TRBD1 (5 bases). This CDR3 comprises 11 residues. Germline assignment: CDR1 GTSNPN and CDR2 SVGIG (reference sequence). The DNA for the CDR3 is TGTGCCTGGAGTGGCGGACCCAGGGCCCGATTT. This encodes CAWSGGPRARF.

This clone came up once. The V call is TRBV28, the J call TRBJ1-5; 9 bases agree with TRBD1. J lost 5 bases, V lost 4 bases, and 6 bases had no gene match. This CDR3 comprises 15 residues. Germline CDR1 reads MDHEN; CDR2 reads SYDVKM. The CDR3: CASSSPGQGDQPQHF. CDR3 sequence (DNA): TGTGCCAGCAGTTCACCGGGACAGGGCGATCAGCCCCAGCATTTT.

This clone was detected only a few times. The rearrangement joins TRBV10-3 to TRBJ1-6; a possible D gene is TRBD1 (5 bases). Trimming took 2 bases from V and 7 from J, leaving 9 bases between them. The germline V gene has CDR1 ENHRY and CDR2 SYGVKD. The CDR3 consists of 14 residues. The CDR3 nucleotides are TGTGCCATCAGTGAGGGGGCGGCAAATTCACCCCTCCACTTT. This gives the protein CAISEGAANSPLHF.

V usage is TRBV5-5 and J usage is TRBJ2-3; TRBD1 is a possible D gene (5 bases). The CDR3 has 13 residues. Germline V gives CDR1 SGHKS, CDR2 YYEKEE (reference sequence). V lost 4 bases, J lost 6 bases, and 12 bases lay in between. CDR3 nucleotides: TGTGCCAGCAGCGCACAGGCCCTGGATACGCAGTATTTT. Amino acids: CASSAQALDTQYF.

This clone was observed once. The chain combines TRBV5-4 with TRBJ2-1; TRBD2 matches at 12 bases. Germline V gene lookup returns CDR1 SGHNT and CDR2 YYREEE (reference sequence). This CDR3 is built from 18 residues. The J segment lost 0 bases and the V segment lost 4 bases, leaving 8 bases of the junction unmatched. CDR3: CASSAGLAGPNSYNEQFF. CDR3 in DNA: TGTGCCAGCAGCGCTGGACTAGCGGGACCTAACTCCTACAATGAGCAGTTCTTC.

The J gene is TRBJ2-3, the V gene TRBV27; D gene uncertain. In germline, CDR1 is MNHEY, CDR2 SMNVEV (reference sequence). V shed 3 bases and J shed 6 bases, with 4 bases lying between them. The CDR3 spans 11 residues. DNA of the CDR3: TGTGCCAGCAGTTTTTCGGATACGCAGTATTTT. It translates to CASSFSDTQYF.